This TCR beta chain is drawn from a study of blood T cell repertoires in COVID-19. Turning to the study itself: The analysed material was cDNA or gDNA that came from T cells, B-cell-depleted T cells, or PBMCs.

This CDR3 has 15 amino acids. V was clipped by 3 bases and J by 11 bases; unmatched bases: 11. Germline assignment: CDR1 KGHSH and CDR2 LQKENI. The assay was immunoSEQ multiplex PCR, and TCRdb's table has in-frame clones only and misses some. The data hold some 230,000 clones, with more than 75% observed a single time. This clonotype originated in a man in his fifties or sixties who had recovered from COVID-19. This chain joins TRBV18 and TRBJ1-5; 9 positions agree with TRBD1. Material: peripheral blood. The CDR3 sequence is CASSPPGQGRGAQHF. The CDR3 nucleotides read TGTGCCAGCTCACCGCCGGGACAGGGTAGAGGAGCCCAGCATTTT.